This record concerns one T cell receptor (beta chain) sequence. This sample was taken from a study of technical replicates of blood from a few donors. Germline V lookup: CDR1 SGHVS, CDR2 FQNEAQ. The CDR3 covers 12 residues. V was clipped by 5 bases and J by 9 bases, with 13 bases between them. Method: immunoSEQ multiplex PCR; TCRdb's copy keeps in-frame clones and lacks some. The table lists roughly 56,000 clones, over 90% of them singletons. The receptor comes from a human donor in good health. Some clones in this sample may be carry-over from other donors' samples. Specimen: PBMCs. The chain employs TRBV7-8 and TRBJ1-2; unclear D gene. This chain's CDR3 is CASSQNRRSYTF. The CDR3 nucleotides read TGTGCCAGCAGCCAAAACAGAAGGAGCTACACCTTC. The full variable domain, with the rest looked up from reference TRBV7-8 and TRBJ1-2, is GAGVSQSPRYKVAKRGQDVALRCDPISGHVSLFWYQQALGQGPEFLTYFQNEAQLDKSGLPSDRFFAERPEGSVSTLKIQRTQQEDSAVYLCASSQNRRSYTFGSGTRLTVV.